The T cell receptor (beta chain) described here comes from a study of cytomegalovirus exposure and HLA in healthy donors. Findings and caveats of the study: The number of N-insertions in an Asian-associated ancestry cluster was reportedly below the roughly 660-donor mean in a later analysis. In a later analysis, TCR beta V- and J-gene trimming showed a link to a missense DCLRE1C variant. A later analysis found most CMV-associated TCR beta chains apparently HLA-restricted.

Germline loops: CDR1 SGHNT, CDR2 YYREEE (reference sequence). There are 17 residues in the CDR3. The V gene lost 3 bases and the J gene lost 2 bases, with 18 bases spanning the gap. This clone has a single count. Its antigen is still unknown. The PCR was carried out with 60 Vbeta primers and 13 Jbeta primers. Using immunoSEQ multiplex PCR, the repertoire was profiled, and TCRdb retains in-frame clones only, with some absent. The sample lists about 140,000 clones, around 79% occurring once. The origin of this receptor is a woman aged 40 to 50 in good health and CMV-seronegative. The chain couples TRBV5-4 to TRBJ2-1; D might be TRBD1 (5 bases). The sequencing input was PBMCs. This CDR3 is CASSSSVGDRTYNEQFF. For the CDR3, the DNA is TGTGCCAGCAGCTCCAGTGTAGGGGATCGAACCTACAATGAGCAGTTCTTC.